Listed below are T cell receptor beta chains from one sample, sequenced in a study of shared clonotypes between healthy human individuals. Only in-frame clones appear in the TCRdb table, and some are missing; sequencing was by immunoSEQ multiplex PCR. The sample yields approximately 2.1 million clones, 85% to 95% seen once. Sample: naive CD4+ T cells from PBMCs. These receptors were taken from a man aged 18 to 35 in good health. Some clones in this sample may be carry-over from other donors' samples. The CDR3 runs from the conserved cysteine through the conserved F or W. Fields, in order: CDR3 protein, CDR3 DNA, J gene, clone size, V gene, D gene. The D gene is left open where the match is weak. Clone size is shown for a subset of rows, as once, few, many or a class of expanded clone.

CAISEPSGSSDTQYF TGTGCCATCAGTGAACCTAGCGGGAGTTCTGATACGCAGTATTTT TRBJ2-3 once TRBV10-3 TRBD2
CASSPLTSYNEQFF TGTGCCAGCAGCCCCCTGACTAGCTACAATGAGCAGTTCTTC TRBJ2-1 NA TRBV2 NA
CASSLELGLGAEQFF TGTGCCAGCAGCTTGGAGTTAGGGCTAGGTGCTGAGCAGTTCTTC TRBJ2-1 NA TRBV5-6 NA
CASSLWGGQFRSGNTIYF TGTGCCAGCAGTTTATGGGGAGGTCAGTTCAGATCTGGAAACACCATATATTTT TRBJ1-3 NA TRBV28 NA
CAISATSDTYEQYF TGTGCCATCAGTGCAACTAGCGACACCTACGAGCAGTACTTC TRBJ2-7 NA TRBV10-3 TRBD2
CASSFGARGEQFF TGTGCCAGCAGCTTCGGGGCTCGGGGTGAGCAGTTCTTC TRBJ2-1 NA TRBV7-3 NA
CASTGGLPGEQYF TGTGCCAGTACAGGGGGCCTCCCCGGAGAGCAGTACTTC TRBJ2-7 NA TRBV19 TRBD1
CASSVDKGLGQETQYF TGTGCCAGCAGCGTAGACAAGGGGTTGGGCCAAGAGACCCAGTACTTC TRBJ2-5 NA TRBV9 NA
CASSPLTVSEQFF TGTGCCAGCTCACCACTAACCGTCAGTGAGCAGTTCTTC TRBJ2-1 NA TRBV18 NA
CASSQDRTSGRRVQETQYF TGTGCCAGCAGCCAAGATAGGACTAGCGGGAGGCGGGTCCAAGAGACCCAGTACTTC TRBJ2-5 NA TRBV4-2 TRBD2
CSVDQGLAGSYNEQFF TGCAGCGTTGATCAAGGGCTAGCGGGCAGCTACAATGAGCAGTTCTTC TRBJ2-1 NA TRBV29-1 TRBD2